One T cell receptor (beta chain) is described in this entry. Its antigen is unknown. This sample was included in a study of OX40 agonist ivuxolimab in advanced cancers. About the research overall: At 0.01 to 10 mg/kg, ivuxolimab was administered intravenously to patients every 2 weeks. Hepatocellular carcinoma, melanoma, renal cell or head and neck cancer was diagnosed in the dose-escalation patients.

Study-wide points: There were, on average, more expanded clones in CD8+ T cells than in CD4+. Clones of CD4+ and CD8+ blood T cells grew by week 6 at doses of 0.1 to 3.0 mg/kg.

The CDR3 length is 16 residues. Trimming shortened V by 4 bases and J by 0 bases, and 14 bases separated the two germline ends. Germline V lookup: CDR1 MNHEY, CDR2 SVGAGI. Sequencing was performed with immunoSEQ multiplex PCR; in TCRdb, only in-frame clones are kept and a portion is missing. The sample records roughly 56,000 clones, 82% being singletons. This TCR was sampled from an adult with an advanced solid tumor such as melanoma, head and neck, liver or kidney cancer. This chain uses TRBV6-5 with TRBJ2-3; no clear D gene. This material consisted of CD4+ or CD8+ T cells sorted from blood, taken in a trial of the OX40 agonist ivuxolimab. CDR3 in amino acids: CASSFFPATSTDTQYF. The CDR3 DNA reads TGTGCCAGCAGTTTCTTCCCGGCGACTAGCACAGATACGCAGTATTTT.